Listed here is a single TCR beta chain. The antigen is not known. With 2 bases removed from V and 9 bases from J, the gap between germline ends came to 8 bases. The CDR3 has 12 residues. Per germline, CDR1 SGHTA and CDR2 FQGNSA. TCRdb used MiXCR to reprocess the RACE reads, holding one entry per CDR3 protein. The table shows under 300,000 distinct CDR3 sequences, with around 7.3% occurring only once. Time point described: pre-sensitization, week 0. The treatment was: therapeutic diphenylcyclopropenone sensitization with weekly scalp DPC. The record originates from a study of human T cells and chemical hapten exposure. Broader study findings: The formation of large CDR3 similarity clusters by expanded TCRs significantly exceeded that of controls.

The sequencing here drew on whole blood, taken in connection with sensitization to the hapten diphenylcyclopropenone (DPC). The chain couples TRBV7-2 to TRBJ1-5; unclear D gene. This TCR came from a young man with alopecia areata. Some clones in this sample may be carry-over from other donors' samples. CDR3 sequence reads: CASSLPGRPQHF. CDR3 DNA: TGTGCCAGCAGCTTACCCGGGAGGCCCCAGCATTTT.